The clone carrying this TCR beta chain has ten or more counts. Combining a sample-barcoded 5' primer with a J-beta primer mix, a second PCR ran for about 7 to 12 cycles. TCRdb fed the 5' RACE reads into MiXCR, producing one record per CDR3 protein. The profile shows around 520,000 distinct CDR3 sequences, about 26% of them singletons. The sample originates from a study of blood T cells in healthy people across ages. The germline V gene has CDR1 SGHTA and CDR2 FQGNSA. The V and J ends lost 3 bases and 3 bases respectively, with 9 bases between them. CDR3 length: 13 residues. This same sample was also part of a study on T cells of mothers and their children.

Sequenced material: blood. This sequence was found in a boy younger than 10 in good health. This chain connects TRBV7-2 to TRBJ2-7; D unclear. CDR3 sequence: CASSFPLFYEQYF. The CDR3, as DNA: TGTGCCAGCAGCTTCCCCCTCTTCTACGAGCAGTACTTC.